The clone carrying this T cell receptor beta chain was seen more than once but under ten times. This sample is drawn from a study of T-cell reconstitution after alpha-beta-depleted transplantation in children. Trimming cost V 4 bases and J 8 bases, with 12 bases left between them. The germline V gene has CDR1 MNHNS and CDR2 SASEGT. The CDR3 consists of 13 residues. Unique molecular identifiers featured in how the TCRbeta library was prepared. Via MiXCR, TCRdb re-called the PCR reads, giving one row per CDR3 protein. Counted here are a few hundred thousand distinct CDR3 sequences, about 18% occurring once; the ten biggest clones make up approximately 3%.

The starting material was PBMCs from the stem cell graft donor, obtained from the stem cell graft. This receptor was taken from a human donor who donated a stem cell graft to a child with acute lymphoblastic leukemia. The chain combines TRBV6-1 with TRBJ2-4; no reliable D call. CDR3 sequence (DNA): TGTGCCAGCAGTGGTACATTGATTGACATTCAGTACTTC. Translated: CASSGTLIDIQYF.